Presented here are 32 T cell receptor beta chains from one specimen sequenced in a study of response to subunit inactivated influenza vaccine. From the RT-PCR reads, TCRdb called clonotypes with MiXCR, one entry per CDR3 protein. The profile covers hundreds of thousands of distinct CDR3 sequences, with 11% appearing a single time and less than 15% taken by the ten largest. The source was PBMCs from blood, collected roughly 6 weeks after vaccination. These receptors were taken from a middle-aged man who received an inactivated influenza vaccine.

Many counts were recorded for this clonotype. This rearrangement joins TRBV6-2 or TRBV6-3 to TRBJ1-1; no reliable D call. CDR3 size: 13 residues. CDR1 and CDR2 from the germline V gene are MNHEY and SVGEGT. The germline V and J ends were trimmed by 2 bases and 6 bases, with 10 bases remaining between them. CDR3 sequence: CASSYLQSAEAFF. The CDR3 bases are TGTGCCAGCAGTTACCTACAGAGCGCTGAAGCTTTCTTT.

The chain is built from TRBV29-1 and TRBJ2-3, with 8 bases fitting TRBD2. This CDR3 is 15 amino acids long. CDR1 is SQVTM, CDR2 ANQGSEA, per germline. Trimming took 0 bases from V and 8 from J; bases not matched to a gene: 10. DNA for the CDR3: TGCAGCGTTGAAGATCTTGGTGGTCTAGCGGGTACGCAGTATTTT. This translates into CSVEDLGGLAGTQYF.

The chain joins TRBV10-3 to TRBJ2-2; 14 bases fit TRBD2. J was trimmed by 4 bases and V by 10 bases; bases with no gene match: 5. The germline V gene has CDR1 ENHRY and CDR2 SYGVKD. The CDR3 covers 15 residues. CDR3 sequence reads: CATGGLAGGTGELFF. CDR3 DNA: TGTGCCACAGGAGGACTAGCGGGAGGCACCGGGGAGCTGTTTTTT.

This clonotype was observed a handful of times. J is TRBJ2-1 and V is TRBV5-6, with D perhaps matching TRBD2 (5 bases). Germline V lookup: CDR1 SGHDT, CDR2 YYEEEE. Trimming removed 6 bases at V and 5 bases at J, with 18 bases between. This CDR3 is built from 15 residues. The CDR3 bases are TGTGCCAGCATCGAGGGCCCCCTACTAGACAATGAGCAGTTCTTC. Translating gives CASIEGPLLDNEQFF.

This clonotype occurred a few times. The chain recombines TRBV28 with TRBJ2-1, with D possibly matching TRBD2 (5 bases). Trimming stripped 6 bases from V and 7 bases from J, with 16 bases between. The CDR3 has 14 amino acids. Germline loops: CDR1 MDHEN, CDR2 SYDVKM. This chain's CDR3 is CASRRHSSVNEQFF. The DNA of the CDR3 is TGTGCCAGCAGGAGGCACAGTAGCGTTAATGAGCAGTTCTTC.

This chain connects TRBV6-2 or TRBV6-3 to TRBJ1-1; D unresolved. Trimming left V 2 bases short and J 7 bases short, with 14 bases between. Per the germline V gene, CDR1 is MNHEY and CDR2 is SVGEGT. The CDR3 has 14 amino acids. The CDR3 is CASSYRQGRGEAFF. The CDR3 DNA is TGTGCCAGCAGTTACCGCCAAGGGCGAGGTGAAGCTTTCTTT.

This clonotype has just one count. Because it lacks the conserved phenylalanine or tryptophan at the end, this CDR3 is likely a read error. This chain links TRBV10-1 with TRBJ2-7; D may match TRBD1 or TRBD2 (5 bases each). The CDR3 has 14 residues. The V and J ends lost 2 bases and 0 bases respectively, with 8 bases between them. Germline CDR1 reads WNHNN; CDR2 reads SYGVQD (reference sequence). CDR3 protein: CASSEGDGSYEQYY. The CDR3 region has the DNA TGCGCCAGCAGTGAGGGGGACGGCTCCTACGAGCAGTACTAC.

This CDR3 reads CASSFWDRLYNEQFF. CDR3 sequence (DNA): TGTGCCAGCAGTTTTTGGGACAGGCTCTACAATGAGCAGTTCTTC. The chain links TRBV12-3 or TRBV12-4 to TRBJ2-1, with 8 bases matching TRBD1. There are 15 residues in the CDR3. J gave up 3 bases and V 3 bases, and 4 bases lay outside the gene matches.

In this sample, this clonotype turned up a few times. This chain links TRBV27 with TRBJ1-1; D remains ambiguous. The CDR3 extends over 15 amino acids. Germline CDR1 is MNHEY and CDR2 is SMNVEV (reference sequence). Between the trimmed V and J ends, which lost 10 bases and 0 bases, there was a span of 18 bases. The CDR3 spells CATSPAGRMNTEAFF. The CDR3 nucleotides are TGTGCCACCTCCCCAGCGGGCCGGATGAACACTGAAGCTTTCTTT.

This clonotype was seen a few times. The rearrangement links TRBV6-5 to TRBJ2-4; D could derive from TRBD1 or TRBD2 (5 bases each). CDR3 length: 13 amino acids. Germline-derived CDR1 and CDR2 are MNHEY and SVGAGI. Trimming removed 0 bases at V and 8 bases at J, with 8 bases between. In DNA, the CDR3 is TGTGCCAGCAGTTACTCCTTGGGGGACATTCAGTACTTC. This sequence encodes CASSYSLGDIQYF.

CDR3 sequence: CSAPTGSSYNEQFF. The DNA of the CDR3 is TGCAGTGCTCCGACCGGGAGCTCCTACAATGAGCAGTTCTTC. The chain has TRBV20-1 and TRBJ2-1; D might be TRBD2 (6 bases). Between the trimmed V and J ends, which lost 5 bases and 0 bases, there was a span of 11 bases. The CDR3 spans 14 residues. The germline V gene has CDR1 DFQATT and CDR2 SNEGSKA (reference sequence).

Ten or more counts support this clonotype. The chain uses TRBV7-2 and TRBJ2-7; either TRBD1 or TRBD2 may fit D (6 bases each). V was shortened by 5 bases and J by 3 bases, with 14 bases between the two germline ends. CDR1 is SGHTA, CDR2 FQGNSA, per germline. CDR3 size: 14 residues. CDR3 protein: CASSALGGFYEQYF. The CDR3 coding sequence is TGTGCCAGCAGCGCCCTAGGGGGGTTCTACGAGCAGTACTTC. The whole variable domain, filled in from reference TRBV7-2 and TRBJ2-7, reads GAGVSQSPSNKVTEKGKDVELRCDPISGHTALYWYRQSLGQGLEFLIYFQGNSAPDKSGLPSDRFSAERTGGSVSTLTIQRTQQEDSAVYLCASSALGGFYEQYFGPGTRLTVT.

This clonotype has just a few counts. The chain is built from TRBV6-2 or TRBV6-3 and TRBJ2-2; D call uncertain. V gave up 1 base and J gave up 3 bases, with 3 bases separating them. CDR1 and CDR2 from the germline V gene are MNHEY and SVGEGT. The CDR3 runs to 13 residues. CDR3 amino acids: CASSYWYTGELFF. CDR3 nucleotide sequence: TGTGCCAGCAGTTACTGGTACACCGGGGAGCTGTTTTTT.

The CDR3 region is CASSQEFSNQPQHF. The CDR3, as DNA: TGTGCCAGCAGCCAAGAATTTAGCAATCAGCCCCAGCATTTT. V gene TRBV4-2 combines with J gene TRBJ1-5, with D unresolved. The germline V gene has CDR1 LGHNA and CDR2 YNFKEQ. The CDR3 sequence is 14 residues long. Trimming pared 0 bases from V and 0 bases from J, leaving 3 bases between.

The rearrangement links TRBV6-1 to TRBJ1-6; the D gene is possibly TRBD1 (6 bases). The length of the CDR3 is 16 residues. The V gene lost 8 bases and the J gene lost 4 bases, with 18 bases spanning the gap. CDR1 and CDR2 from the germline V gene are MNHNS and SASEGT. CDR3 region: CASGMGGWGYNSPLHF. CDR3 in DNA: TGTGCCAGCGGTATGGGGGGCTGGGGATATAATTCACCCCTCCACTTT.

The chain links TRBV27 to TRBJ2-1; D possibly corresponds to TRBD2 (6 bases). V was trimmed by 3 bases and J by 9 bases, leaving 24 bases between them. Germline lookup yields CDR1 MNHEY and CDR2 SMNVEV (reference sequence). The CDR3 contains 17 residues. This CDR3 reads CASSFQSLAYRGGEQFF. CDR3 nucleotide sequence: TGTGCCAGCAGTTTCCAAAGTCTAGCGTACCGAGGTGGTGAGCAGTTCTTC.

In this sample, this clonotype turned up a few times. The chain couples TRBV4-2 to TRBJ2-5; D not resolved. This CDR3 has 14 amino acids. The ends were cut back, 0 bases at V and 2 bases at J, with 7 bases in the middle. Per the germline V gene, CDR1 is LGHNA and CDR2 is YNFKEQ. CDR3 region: CASSQEVRQETQYF. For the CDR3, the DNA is TGTGCCAGCAGCCAAGAGGTCCGACAAGAGACCCAGTACTTC.

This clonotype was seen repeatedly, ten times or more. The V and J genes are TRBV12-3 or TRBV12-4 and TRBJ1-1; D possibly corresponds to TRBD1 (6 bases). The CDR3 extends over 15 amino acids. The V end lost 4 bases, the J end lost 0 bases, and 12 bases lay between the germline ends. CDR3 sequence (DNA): TGTGCCAGCAGTTCGTCAGGGGCGGTGAACACTGAAGCTTTCTTT. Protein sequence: CASSSSGAVNTEAFF.

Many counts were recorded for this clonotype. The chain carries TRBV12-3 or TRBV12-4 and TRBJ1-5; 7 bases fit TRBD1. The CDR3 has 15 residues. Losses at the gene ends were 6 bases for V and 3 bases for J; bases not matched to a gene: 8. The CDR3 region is CASSTDRVSNQPQHF. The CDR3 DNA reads TGTGCCAGCAGCACAGACAGGGTATCCAATCAGCCCCAGCATTTT.

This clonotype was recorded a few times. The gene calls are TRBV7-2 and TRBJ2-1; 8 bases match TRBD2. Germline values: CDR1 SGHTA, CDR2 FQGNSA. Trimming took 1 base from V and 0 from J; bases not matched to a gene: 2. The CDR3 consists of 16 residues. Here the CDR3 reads CASSLESGGSYNEQFF. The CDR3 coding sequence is TGTGCCAGCAGCTTAGAAAGCGGGGGCTCCTACAATGAGCAGTTCTTC.

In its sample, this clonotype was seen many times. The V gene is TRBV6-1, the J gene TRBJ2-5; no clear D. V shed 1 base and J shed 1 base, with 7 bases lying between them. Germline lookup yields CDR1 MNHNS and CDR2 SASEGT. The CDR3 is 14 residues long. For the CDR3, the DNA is TGTGCCAGCAGTGAAGTTAGGGTCCAAGAGACCCAGTACTTC. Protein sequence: CASSEVRVQETQYF.

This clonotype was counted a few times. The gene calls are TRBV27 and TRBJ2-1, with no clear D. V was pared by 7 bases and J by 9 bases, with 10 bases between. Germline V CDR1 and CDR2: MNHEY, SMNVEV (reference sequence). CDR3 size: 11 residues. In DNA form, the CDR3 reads TGTGCCAGCATACGGAACGGTGAGCAGTTCTTC. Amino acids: CASIRNGEQFF.

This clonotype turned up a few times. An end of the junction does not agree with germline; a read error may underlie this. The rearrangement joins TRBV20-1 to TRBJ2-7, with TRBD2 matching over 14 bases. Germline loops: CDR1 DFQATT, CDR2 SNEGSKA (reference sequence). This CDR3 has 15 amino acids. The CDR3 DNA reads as TGCAGTGTTAGACGGACTAGCGGGAGGACGTTCGAGCAGTACTTC. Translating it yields CSVRRTSGRTFEQYF.

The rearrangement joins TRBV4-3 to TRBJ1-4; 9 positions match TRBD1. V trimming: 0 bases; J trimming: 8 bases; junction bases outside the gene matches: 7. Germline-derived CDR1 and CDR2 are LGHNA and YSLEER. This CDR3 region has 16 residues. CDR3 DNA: TGCGCCAGCAGCCAAGATCTCGGGACAGGGAGGGAAAAACTGTTTTTT. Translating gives CASSQDLGTGREKLFF.

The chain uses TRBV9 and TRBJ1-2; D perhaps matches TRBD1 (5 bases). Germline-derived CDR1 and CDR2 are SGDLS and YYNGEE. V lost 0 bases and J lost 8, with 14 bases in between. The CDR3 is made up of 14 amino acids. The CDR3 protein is CASSVEQESGGYTF. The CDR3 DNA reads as TGTGCCAGCAGCGTAGAACAGGAATCAGGAGGCTACACCTTC.

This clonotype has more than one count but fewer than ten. This CDR3 reads CASSATGHQNYGYTF. The DNA for the CDR3 is TGTGCCAGCAGCGCCACGGGACACCAAAACTATGGCTACACCTTC. The chain uses TRBV9 and TRBJ1-2, with D perhaps TRBD1 (6 bases). The CDR3 is 15 residues long. The V gene's germline CDR1 is SGDLS and CDR2 YYNGEE. V lost 3 bases, J lost 2 bases, and 14 bases lay in between.

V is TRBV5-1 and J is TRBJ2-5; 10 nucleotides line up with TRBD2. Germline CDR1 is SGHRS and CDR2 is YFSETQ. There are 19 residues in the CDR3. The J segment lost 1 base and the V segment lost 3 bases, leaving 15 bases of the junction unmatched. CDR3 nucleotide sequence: TGCGCCAGCAGCTCAACCTTCGGGTCTAGCGGGGGCCTCCAAGAGACCCAGTACTTC. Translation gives CASSSTFGSSGGLQETQYF.

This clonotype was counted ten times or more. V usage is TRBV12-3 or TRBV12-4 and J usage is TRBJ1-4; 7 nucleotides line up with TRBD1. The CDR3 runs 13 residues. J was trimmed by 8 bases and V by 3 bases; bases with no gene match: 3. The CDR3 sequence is CASSFNRGEKLFF. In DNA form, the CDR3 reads TGTGCCAGCAGTTTCAACAGGGGCGAAAAACTGTTTTTT.

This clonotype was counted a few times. The CDR3: CAISGGDNYGYTF. As DNA, the CDR3 is TGTGCCATCAGTGGCGGGGATAACTATGGCTACACCTTC. The V and J genes are TRBV10-3 and TRBJ1-2; D not resolved. CDR3 length: 13 residues. The V end was cut by 4 bases, the J end by 1 base, with 7 bases between. In germline, CDR1 is ENHRY, CDR2 SYGVKD.

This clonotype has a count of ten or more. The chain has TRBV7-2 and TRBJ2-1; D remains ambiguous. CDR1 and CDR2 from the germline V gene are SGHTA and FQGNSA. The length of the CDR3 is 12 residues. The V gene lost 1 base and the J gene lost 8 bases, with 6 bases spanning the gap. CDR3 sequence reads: CASSLVLDEQFF. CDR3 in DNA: TGTGCCAGCAGCTTAGTTTTAGATGAGCAGTTCTTC. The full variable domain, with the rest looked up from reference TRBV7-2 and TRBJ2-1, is GAGVSQSPSNKVTEKGKDVELRCDPISGHTALYWYRQSLGQGLEFLIYFQGNSAPDKSGLPSDRFSAERTGGSVSTLTIQRTQQEDSAVYLCASSLVLDEQFFGPGTRLTVL.

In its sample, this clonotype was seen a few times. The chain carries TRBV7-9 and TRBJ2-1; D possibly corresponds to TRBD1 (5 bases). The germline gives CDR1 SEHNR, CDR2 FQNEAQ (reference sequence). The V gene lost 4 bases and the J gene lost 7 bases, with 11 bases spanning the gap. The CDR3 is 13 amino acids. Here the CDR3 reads CASSYQGWNEQFF. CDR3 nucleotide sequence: TGTGCCAGCAGCTACCAGGGTTGGAATGAGCAGTTCTTC.

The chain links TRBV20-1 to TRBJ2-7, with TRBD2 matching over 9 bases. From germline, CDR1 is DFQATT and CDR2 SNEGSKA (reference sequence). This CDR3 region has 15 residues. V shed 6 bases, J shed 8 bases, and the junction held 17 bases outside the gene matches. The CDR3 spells CSAAPLGTSQYQQYF. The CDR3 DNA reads TGCAGTGCCGCCCCCTTGGGGACTAGCCAATATCAGCAGTACTTC.